The clone carrying this T cell receptor beta chain was found many times. Construction of the TCRbeta library involved unique molecular identifiers. TCRdb itself ran the PCR reads through MiXCR, one entry per CDR3 protein. The sample yields some 220,000 distinct CDR3 sequences, roughly a tenth seen once. This entry belongs to a study of T-cell reconstitution after alpha-beta-depleted transplantation in children. Per the germline V gene, CDR1 is SQVTM and CDR2 is ANQGSEA. V was trimmed by 7 bases and J by 4 bases, leaving 15 bases between them. The CDR3 is made up of 13 amino acids. The specimen was PBMCs from the stem cell graft donor, collected from the stem cell graft. This TCR was recovered from a human donor who donated a stem cell graft to a child with acute lymphoblastic leukemia. The V call is TRBV29-1, the J call TRBJ2-3, with D possibly being TRBD1 (6 bases). In DNA, the CDR3 is TGCAGCGCTGTACAGGGTGGGCCAGATACGCAGTATTTT. Its translation: CSAVQGGPDTQYF.